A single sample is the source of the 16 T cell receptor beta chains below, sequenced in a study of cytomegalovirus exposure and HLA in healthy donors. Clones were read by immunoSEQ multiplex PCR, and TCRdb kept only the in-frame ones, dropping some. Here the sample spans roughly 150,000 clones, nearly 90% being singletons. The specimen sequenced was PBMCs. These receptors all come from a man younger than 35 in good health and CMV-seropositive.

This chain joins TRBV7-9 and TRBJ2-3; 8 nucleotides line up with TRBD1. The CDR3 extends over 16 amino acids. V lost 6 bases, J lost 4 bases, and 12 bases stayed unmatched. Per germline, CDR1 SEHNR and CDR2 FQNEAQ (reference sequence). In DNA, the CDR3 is TGTGCCAGCAGTCGAGGACAGGGAAAAAGCCCAGATACGCAGTATTTT. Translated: CASSRGQGKSPDTQYF.

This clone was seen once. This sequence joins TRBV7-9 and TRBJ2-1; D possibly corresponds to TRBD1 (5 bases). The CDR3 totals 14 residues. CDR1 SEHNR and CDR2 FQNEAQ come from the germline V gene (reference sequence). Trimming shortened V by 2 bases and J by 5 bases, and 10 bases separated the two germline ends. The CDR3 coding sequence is TGTGCCAGCAGCTTAAGCAGGGCTCACAATGAGCAGTTCTTC. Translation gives CASSLSRAHNEQFF.

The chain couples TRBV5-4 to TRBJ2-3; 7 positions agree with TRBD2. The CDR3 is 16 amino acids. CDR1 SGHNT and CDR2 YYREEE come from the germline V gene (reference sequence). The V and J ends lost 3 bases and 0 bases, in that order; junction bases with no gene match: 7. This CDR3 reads CASSSPSGTSTDTQYF. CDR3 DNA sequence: TGTGCCAGCAGCTCCCCTAGCGGAACTAGCACAGATACGCAGTATTTT. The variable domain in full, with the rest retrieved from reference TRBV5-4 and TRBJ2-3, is ETGVTQSPTHLIKTRGQQVTLRCSSQSGHNTVSWYQQALGQGPQFIFQYYREEENGRGNFPPRFSGLQFPNYSSELNVNALELDDSALYLCASSSPSGTSTDTQYFGPGTRLTVL.

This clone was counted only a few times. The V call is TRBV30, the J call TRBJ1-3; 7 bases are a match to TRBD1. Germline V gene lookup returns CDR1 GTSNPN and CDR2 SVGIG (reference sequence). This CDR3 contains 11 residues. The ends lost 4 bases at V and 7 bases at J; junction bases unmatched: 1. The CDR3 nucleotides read TGTGCCTGGAACAGGGGTAACACCATATATTTT. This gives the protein CAWNRGNTIYF.

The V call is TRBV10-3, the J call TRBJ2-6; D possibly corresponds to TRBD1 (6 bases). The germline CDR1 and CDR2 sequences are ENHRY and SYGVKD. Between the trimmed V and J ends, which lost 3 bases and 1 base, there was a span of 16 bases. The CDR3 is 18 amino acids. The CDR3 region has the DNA TGTGCCATCAGTGATTACAGGGTACAGTCGTCTGGGGCCAACGTCCTGACTTTC. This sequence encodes CAISDYRVQSSGANVLTF.

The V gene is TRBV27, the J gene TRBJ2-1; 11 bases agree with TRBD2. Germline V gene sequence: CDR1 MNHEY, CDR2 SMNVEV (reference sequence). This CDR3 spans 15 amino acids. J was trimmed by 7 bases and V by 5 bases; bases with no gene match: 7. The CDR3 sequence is CASSRLAGTENEQFF. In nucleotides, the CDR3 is TGTGCCAGCAGTCGACTAGCGGGGACGGAGAATGAGCAGTTCTTC.

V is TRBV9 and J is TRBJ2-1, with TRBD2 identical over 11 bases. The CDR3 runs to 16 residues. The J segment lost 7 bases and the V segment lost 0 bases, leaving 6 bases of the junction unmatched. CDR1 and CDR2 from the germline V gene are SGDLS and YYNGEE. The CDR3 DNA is TGTGCCAGCAGCGTAGGGTCTAGCGGGAGGACGAATGAGCAGTTCTTC. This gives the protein CASSVGSSGRTNEQFF.

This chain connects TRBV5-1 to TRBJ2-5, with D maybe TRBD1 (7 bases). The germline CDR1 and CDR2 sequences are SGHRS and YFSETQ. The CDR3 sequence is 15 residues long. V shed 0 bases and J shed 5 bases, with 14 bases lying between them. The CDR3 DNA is TGCGCCAGCAGCTTGGAAGGACAGGAGGGGGAGACCCAGTACTTC. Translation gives CASSLEGQEGETQYF.

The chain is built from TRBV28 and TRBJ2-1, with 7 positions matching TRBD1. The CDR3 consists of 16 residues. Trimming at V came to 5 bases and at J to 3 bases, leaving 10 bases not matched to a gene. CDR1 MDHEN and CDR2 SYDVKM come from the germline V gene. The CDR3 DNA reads TGTGCCAGCAGTGAACCGGGACAGTTCCTCTACAATGAGCAGTTCTTC. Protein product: CASSEPGQFLYNEQFF.

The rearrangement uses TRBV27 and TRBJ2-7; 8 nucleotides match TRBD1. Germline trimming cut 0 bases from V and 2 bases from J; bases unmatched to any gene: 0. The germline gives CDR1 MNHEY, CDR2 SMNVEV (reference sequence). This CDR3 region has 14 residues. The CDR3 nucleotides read TGTGCCAGCAGTTTATCGGGACAGGCCTACGAGCAGTACTTC. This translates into CASSLSGQAYEQYF.

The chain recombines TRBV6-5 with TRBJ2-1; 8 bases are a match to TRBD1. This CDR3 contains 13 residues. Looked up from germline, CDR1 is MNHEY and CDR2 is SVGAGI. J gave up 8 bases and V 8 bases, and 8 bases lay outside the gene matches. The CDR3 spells CASGEPGGDEQFF. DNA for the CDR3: TGTGCCAGCGGGGAACCAGGGGGCGATGAGCAGTTCTTC.

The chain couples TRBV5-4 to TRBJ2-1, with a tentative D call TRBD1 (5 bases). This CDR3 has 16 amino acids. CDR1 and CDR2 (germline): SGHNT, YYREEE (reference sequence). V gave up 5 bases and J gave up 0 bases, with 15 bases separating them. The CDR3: CASSYPGKDSYNEQFF. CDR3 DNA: TGTGCCAGCAGTTATCCAGGGAAGGACTCCTACAATGAGCAGTTCTTC.

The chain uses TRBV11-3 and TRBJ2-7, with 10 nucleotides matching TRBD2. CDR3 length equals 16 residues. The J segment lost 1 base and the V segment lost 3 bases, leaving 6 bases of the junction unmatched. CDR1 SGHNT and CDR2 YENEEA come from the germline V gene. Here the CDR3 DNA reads TGTGCCAGCAGCTTCCTGGTAGCGGGGGGATCCTACGAGCAGTACTTC. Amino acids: CASSFLVAGGSYEQYF.

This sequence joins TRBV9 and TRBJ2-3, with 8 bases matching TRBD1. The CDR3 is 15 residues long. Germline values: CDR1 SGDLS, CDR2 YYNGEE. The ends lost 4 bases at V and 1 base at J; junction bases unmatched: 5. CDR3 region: CASSLTGVGTDTQYF. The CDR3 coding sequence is TGTGCCAGCAGCTTGACAGGGGTTGGCACAGATACGCAGTATTTT.

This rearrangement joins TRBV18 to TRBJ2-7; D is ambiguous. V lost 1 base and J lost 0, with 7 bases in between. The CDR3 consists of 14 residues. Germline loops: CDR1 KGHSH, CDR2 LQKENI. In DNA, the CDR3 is TGTGCCAGCTCACCACTCTCAGACTCCTACGAGCAGTACTTC. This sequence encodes CASSPLSDSYEQYF. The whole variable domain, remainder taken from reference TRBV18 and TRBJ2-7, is NAGVMQNPRHLVRRRGQEARLRCSPMKGHSHVYWYRQLPEEGLKFMVYLQKENIIDESGMPKERFSAEFPKEGPSILRIQQVVRGDSAAYFCASSPLSDSYEQYFGPGTRLTVT.

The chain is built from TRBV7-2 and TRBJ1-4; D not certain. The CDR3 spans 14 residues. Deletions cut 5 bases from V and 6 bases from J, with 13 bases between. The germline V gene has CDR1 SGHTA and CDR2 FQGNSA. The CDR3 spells CASSPRGLDEKLFF. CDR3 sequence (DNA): TGTGCCAGCAGCCCCCGGGGTCTTGATGAAAAACTGTTTTTT.